This T cell receptor (beta chain) was captured in a study of OX40 agonist ivuxolimab in advanced cancers. TCRdb keeps only in-frame clones here, not all; method: immunoSEQ multiplex PCR. The repertoire holds some 77,000 clones, with roughly 91% as singletons. This CDR3 is built from 15 residues. V was pared by 3 bases and J by 3 bases, with 4 bases of the junction left unmatched. Germline V gives CDR1 LNHDA, CDR2 SQIVND (reference sequence). The rearrangement uses TRBV19 and TRBJ2-1; 8 bases align to TRBD1. This TCR derives from an adult with an advanced solid tumor such as melanoma, head and neck, liver or kidney cancer. The sequenced sample was CD4+ or CD8+ T cells sorted from blood, obtained in a trial of the OX40 agonist ivuxolimab. CDR3 in DNA: TGTGCCAGTAGTATCCGGGACAGGTACTACAATGAGCAGTTCTTC. The encoded protein is CASSIRDRYYNEQFF.